The entry that follows covers one TCR beta chain sequence. This sample was included in a study of blood T cell repertoires in COVID-19. Germline CDR1 is LGHNA and CDR2 is YNFKEQ. Trimming at V came to 2 bases and at J to 4 bases, leaving 9 bases not matched to a gene. The CDR3 sequence is 17 residues long. TCRdb's copy holds only in-frame clones and misses some; the assay was immunoSEQ multiplex PCR. In the table there are 300,000 to 400,000 clones, roughly 90% of which are singletons. Sequencing input: peripheral blood. The TCR was taken from a woman in her thirties with COVID-19, enrolled during active disease. The chain is built from TRBV4-2 and TRBJ2-1; 9 positions agree with TRBD2. CDR3 region: CASSQRAASGTYNEQFF. The CDR3 DNA sequence: TGTGCCAGCAGCCAAAGGGCGGCTAGCGGGACTTACAATGAGCAGTTCTTC.